These 4 T cell receptor beta chains came from one sample sequenced in a study of CD4 T cells in relation to SARS-CoV-2 and coronaviruses listed by TCRdb under 2021. CD4+ T cells from unexposed donors were collected before the COVID-19 pandemic (2011-2018). Following 10 days of culture, the EasySep CD4+ T cell isolation kit was used to isolate CD4+ T cells. The library came from the immunoSEQ multiplex PCR assay. Here the immuneACCESS table is served through TCRdb, limited to in-frame sequences with V and J called. Missing clones are a known gap in these copies; in checked studies unresolved V genes cover under half, and the rest lacks a known reason. In all, the sample holds approximately 18,000 clones, and about 80% of those were seen once. 30% to 35% of the sample goes to the ten largest clones. No antigen has been identified for these receptors. The source material was CD4+ T cells from PBMCs, cultured in vitro. The source of these receptors is a human donor in good health.

The V call is TRBV7-6, the J call TRBJ2-7; 8 bases line up with TRBD2. The J segment lost 6 bases and the V segment lost 5 bases, leaving 21 bases of the junction unmatched. Germline V CDR1 and CDR2: SGHVS, FNYEAQ. The CDR3 is 18 residues long. CDR3 sequence reads: CASSPRPPLPGGPVEQYF. CDR3 coding DNA: TGTGCCAGCAGCCCCAGACCTCCCCTTCCGGGAGGGCCTGTCGAGCAGTACTTC. The variable domain in full, completed from reference TRBV7-6 and TRBJ2-7, reads GAGVSQSPRYKVTKRGQDVALRCDPISGHVSLYWYRQALGQGPEFLTYFNYEAQQDKSGLPNDRFSAERPEGSISTLTIQRTEQRDSAMYRCASSPRPPLPGGPVEQYFGPGTRLTVT.

A single count supports this clone. The chain couples TRBV28 to TRBJ2-1, with D possibly matching TRBD1 (5 bases). The CDR3 length is 15 residues. Trimming removed 8 bases from V and 7 bases from J, with 21 bases in between. Germline-derived CDR1 and CDR2 are MDHEN and SYDVKM. CDR3 region: CASRSLGEGWNEQFF. The DNA for the CDR3 is TGTGCCAGCCGCTCGTTAGGGGAAGGGTGGAATGAGCAGTTCTTC. Looking up the rest from reference TRBV28 and TRBJ2-1 gives the full variable domain: DVKVTQSSRYLVKRTGEKVFLECVQDMDHENMFWYRQDPGLGLRLIYFSYDVKMKEKGDIPEGYSVSREKKERFSLILESASTNQTSMYLCASRSLGEGWNEQFFGPGTRLTVL.

Only one count was recorded for this clone. This chain connects TRBV18 to TRBJ2-7, with TRBD1 matching over 8 bases. Germline V gives CDR1 KGHSH, CDR2 LQKENI. The V and J ends lost 1 base and 4 bases, in that order; junction bases with no gene match: 0. The CDR3 spans 13 residues. This chain's CDR3 is CASSPRQGYEQYF. The CDR3 DNA is TGTGCCAGCTCACCACGACAGGGGTACGAGCAGTACTTC.

The chain has TRBV2 and TRBJ2-7; perhaps D is TRBD1 or TRBD2 (5 bases each). Trimming removed 6 bases at V and 0 bases at J, with 12 bases between. Germline V gives CDR1 SNHLY, CDR2 FYNNEI. The CDR3 runs 14 residues. CDR3 coding DNA: TGTGCCAGCAGAAGGGGTGGAGGCTCCTACGAGCAGTACTTC. This translates into CASRRGGGSYEQYF.